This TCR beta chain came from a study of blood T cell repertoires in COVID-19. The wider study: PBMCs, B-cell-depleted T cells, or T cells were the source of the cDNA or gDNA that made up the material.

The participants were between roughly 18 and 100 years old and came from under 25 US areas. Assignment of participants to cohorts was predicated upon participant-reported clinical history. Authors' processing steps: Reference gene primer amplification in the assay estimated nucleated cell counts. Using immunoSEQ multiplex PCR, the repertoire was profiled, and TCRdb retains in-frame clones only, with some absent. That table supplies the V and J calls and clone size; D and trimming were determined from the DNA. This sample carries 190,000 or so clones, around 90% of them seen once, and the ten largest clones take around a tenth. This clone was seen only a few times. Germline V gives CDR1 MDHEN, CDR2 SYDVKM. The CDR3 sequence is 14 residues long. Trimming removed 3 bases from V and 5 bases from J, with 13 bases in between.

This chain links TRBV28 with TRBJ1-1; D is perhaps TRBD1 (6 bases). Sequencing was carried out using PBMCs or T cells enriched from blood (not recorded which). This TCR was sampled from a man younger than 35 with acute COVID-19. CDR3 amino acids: CASSFRQGRTEAFF. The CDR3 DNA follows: TGTGCCAGCAGTTTCCGCCAGGGGCGGACTGAAGCTTTCTTT.